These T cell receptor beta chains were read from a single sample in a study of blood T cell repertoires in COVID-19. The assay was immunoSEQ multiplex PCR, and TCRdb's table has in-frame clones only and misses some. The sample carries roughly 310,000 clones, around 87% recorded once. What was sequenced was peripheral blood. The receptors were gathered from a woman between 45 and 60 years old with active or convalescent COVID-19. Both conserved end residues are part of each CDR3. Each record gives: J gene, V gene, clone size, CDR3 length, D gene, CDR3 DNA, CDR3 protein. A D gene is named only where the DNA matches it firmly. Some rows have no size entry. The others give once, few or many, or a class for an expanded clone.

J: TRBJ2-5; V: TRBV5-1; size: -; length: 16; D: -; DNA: TGCGCCAGCAGCTCCGACTATGCCTCCAGCCAAGAGACCCAGTACTTC; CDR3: CASSSDYASSQETQYF
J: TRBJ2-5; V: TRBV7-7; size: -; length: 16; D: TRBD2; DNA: TGTGCTAGCAGCCCAGGACTAGCGGGATTCGCGGAGACCCAGTACTTC; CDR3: CASSPGLAGFAETQYF
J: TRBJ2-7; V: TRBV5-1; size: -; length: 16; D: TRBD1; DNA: TGCGCCAGCAGCTCCGGGACAGGGGGCCCATCCTACGAGCAGTACTTC; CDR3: CASSSGTGGPSYEQYF
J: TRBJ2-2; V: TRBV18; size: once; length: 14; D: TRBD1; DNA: TGTGCCAGCTCCCCCGACAGGGACACCGGGGAGCTGTTTTTT; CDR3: CASSPDRDTGELFF
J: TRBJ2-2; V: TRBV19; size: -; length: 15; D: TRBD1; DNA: TGTGCCAGTAGTATGGACAGGGGGAGCACCGGGGAGCTGTTTTTT; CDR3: CASSMDRGSTGELFF
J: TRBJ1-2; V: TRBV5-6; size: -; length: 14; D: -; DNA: TGTGCCAGCAGCTTGGCGGGTCAGAACTATGGCTACACCTTC; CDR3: CASSLAGQNYGYTF
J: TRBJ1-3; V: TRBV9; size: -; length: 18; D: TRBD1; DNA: TGTGCCAGCAGCGCCGGGACAGGGGATCGGGTCTCTGGAAACACCATATATTTT; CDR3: CASSAGTGDRVSGNTIYF
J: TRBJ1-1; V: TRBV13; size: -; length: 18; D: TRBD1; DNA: TGTGCCAGCAGCGGATACCGGGACAGGGCGGTTCTCGACACTGAAGCTTTCTTT; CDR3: CASSGYRDRAVLDTEAFF
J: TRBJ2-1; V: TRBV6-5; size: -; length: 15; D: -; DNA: TGTGCCAGCAGACCCCTAGGGAGTTCCTACAATGAGCAGTTCTTC; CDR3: CASRPLGSSYNEQFF
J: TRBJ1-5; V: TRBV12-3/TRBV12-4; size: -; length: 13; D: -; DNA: TGTGCCAGCAGTTTGTCGGGGGATCAGCCCCAGCATTTT; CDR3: CASSLSGDQPQHF
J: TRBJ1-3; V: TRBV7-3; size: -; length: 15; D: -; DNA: TGTGCCAGCAGCCAACAGGGCCTCTCTGGAAACACCATATATTTT; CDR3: CASSQQGLSGNTIYF
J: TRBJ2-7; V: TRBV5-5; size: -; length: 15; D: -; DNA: TGTGCCAGCAGCCCTACCTCGGGACAAACCTACGAGCAGTACTTC; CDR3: CASSPTSGQTYEQYF
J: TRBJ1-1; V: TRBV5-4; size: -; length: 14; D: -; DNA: TGTGCCAGCAGCTTGGTTCGGGAGAACACTGAAGCTTTCTTT; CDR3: CASSLVRENTEAFF
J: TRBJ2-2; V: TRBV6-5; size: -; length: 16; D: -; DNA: TGTGCCAGCAGTTACGGCAGGGGCCAGGACACCGGGGAGCTGTTTTTT; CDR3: CASSYGRGQDTGELFF
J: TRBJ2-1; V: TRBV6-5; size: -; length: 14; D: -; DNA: TGTGCCAGCAGGTCCGGGTTCTCCTACAATGAGCAGTTCTTC; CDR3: CASRSGFSYNEQFF
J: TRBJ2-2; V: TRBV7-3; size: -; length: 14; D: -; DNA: TGTGCCAGCAGCGTCAGCGGGAACACCGGGGAGCTGTTTTTT; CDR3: CASSVSGNTGELFF
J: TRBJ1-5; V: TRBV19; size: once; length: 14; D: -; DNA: TGTGCCAGTAGTATAGAGGCCCTGGATCAGCCCCAGCATTTT; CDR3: CASSIEALDQPQHF
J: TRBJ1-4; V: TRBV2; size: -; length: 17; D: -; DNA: TGTGCCAGCAGTGATAGGACCTTCAGGGTCGAGAATGAAAAACTGTTTTTT; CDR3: CASSDRTFRVENEKLFF
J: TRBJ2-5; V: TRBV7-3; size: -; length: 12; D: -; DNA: TGTGCCAGCAGCTTACGAGGAGAGACCCAGTACTTC; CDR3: CASSLRGETQYF
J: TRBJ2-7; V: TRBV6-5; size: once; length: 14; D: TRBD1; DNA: TGTGCCAGCAGGCGGACAGGGGGCGCCTACGAGCAGTACTTC; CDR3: CASRRTGGAYEQYF
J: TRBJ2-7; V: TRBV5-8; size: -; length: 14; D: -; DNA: TGTGCCAGCAGCAGCCGGGACACTACCTACGAGCAGTACTTC; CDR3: CASSSRDTTYEQYF
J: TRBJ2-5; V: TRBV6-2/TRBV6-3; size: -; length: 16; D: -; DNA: TGTGCCAGCAGCCAACGGCCGGGCGGGGTTCGGGAGACCCAGTACTTC; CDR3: CASSQRPGGVRETQYF
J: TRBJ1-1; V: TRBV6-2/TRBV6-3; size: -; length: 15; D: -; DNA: TGTGCCAGCAGTTACGTGAACAGGGTGAGCACTGAAGCTTTCTTT; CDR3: CASSYVNRVSTEAFF
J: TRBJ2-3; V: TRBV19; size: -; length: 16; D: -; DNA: TGTGCCAGTAGCTCCGTCGTGGCCCCCCGGGTAGATACGCAGTATTTT; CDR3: CASSSVVAPRVDTQYF
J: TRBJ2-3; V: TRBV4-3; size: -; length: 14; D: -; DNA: TGCGCCAGCAGCCCTGGCGGTTGGGCAGATACGCAGTATTTT; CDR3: CASSPGGWADTQYF
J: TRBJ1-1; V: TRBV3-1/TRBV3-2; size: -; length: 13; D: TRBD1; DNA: TGTGCCAGCAGCCACAAAGGACAGGGTAGCGCTTTCTTT; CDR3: CASSHKGQGSAFF
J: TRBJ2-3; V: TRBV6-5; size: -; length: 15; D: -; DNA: TGTGCCAGCATGTTTCGCAGGGCAGGGACAGATACGCAGTATTTT; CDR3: CASMFRRAGTDTQYF
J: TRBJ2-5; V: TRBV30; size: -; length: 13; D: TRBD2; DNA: TGTGCCTGGAGTGTATCGGGGGGAGAGACCCAGTACTTC; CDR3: CAWSVSGGETQYF
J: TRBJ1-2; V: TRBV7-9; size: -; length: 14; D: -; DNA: TGTGCCAGCAGCTTAGCGGGATCAGGGTTTGGCTACACCTTC; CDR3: CASSLAGSGFGYTF
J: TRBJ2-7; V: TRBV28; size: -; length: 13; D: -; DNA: TGTGCCAGCAGTTTTGGAGATTCCTACGAGCAGTACTTC; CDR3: CASSFGDSYEQYF
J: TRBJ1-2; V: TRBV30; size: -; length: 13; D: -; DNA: TGTGCCTGGAGTGTCAAACCCGGCTATGGCTACACCTTC; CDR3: CAWSVKPGYGYTF
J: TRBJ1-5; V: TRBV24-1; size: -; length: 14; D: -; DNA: TGTGCCACCAGTAAGACAAATAGCAATCAGCCCCAGCATTTT; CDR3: CATSKTNSNQPQHF
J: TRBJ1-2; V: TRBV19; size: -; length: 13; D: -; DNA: TGTGCCAGTAGTATTAACAGTGGATATGGCTACACCTTC; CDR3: CASSINSGYGYTF
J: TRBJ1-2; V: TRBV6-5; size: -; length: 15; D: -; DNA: TGTGCCAGCAGCCAGGCTGGACTCCCCCACTATGGCTACACCTTC; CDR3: CASSQAGLPHYGYTF
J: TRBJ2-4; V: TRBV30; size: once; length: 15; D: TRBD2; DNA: TGTGCCTGGACCCAGACTAGCGTGGCCAAAAACATTCAGTACTTC; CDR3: CAWTQTSVAKNIQYF
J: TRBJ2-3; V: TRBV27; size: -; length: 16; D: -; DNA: TGTGCCAGCAGTTTGGTCGGCGGCTTAAGGCCAGATACGCAGTATTTT; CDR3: CASSLVGGLRPDTQYF
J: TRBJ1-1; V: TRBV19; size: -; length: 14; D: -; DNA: TGTGCCAGTACCCGCCTGGCAGAGAACACTGAAGCTTTCTTT; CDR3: CASTRLAENTEAFF
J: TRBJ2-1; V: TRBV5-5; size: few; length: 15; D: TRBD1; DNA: TGTGCCAGCAGCCGGACAGGGGGATTATTCAATGAGCAGTTCTTC; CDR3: CASSRTGGLFNEQFF
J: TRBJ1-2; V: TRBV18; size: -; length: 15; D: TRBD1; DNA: TGTGCCAGCTCACCCGGACAGGGGGCAAGCTATGGCTACACCTTC; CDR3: CASSPGQGASYGYTF
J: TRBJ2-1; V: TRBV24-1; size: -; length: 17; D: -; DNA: TGTGCCACCAGTGATTTCGGTAGCGGAAGCTCCTACAATGAGCAGTTCTTC; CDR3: CATSDFGSGSSYNEQFF
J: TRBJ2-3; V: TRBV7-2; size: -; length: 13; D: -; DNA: TGTGCCAGCAGCTTAGGAGGCTGGGATACGCAGTATTTT; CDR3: CASSLGGWDTQYF
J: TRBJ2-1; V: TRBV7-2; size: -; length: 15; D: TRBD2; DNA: TGTGCCAGCAGCTTAAGCGGGACTAGTGCTGATGAGCAGTTCTTC; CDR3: CASSLSGTSADEQFF